A single sample gave rise to the 10 T cell receptor beta chains below, sequenced in a study of blood T cell repertoires in COVID-19. Produced via immunoSEQ multiplex PCR; TCRdb's table is partial and in-frame only. The top ten clones hold about two fifths of a sample with 26,000 or so clones, about 80% of them seen once. The sample consisted of peripheral blood. The receptors were sampled from a man between 65 and 79 years old with acute or convalescent COVID-19.

The genes are TRBV6-5 and TRBJ2-5, with 10 positions matching TRBD2. V trimming: 6 bases; J trimming: 5 bases; junction bases outside the gene matches: 6. The CDR3 covers 14 residues. Per the germline V gene, CDR1 is MNHEY and CDR2 is SVGAGI. Here the CDR3 DNA reads TGTGCCAGCAGGCTAGCGGGGGCCGGGGAGACCCAGTACTTC. It is translated as CASRLAGAGETQYF.

This chain connects TRBV3-1 (or the pseudogene TRBV3-2) to TRBJ2-1; the match to TRBD2 covers 10 bases. The germline CDR1 and CDR2 sequences are LGHDT and YNNKEL (reference sequence). The CDR3 has 17 residues. The V and J ends lost 4 bases and 8 bases, in that order; junction bases with no gene match: 14. CDR3 in DNA: TGTGCCAGCAGCCGCTTAATTCGAGCGGGGGGGACTGATGAGCAGTTCTTC. Translated, it gives CASSRLIRAGGTDEQFF.

The gene calls are TRBV5-6 and TRBJ1-1; D unclear. The CDR3 extends over 15 amino acids. Germline assignment: CDR1 SGHDT and CDR2 YYEEEE. Trimming stripped 0 bases from V and 9 bases from J, with 18 bases between. This CDR3 reads CASSLERWGAGKAFF. CDR3 nucleotide sequence: TGTGCCAGCAGCTTGGAGAGGTGGGGAGCCGGCAAAGCTTTCTTT.

The chain has TRBV7-9 and TRBJ1-1; no clear D gene. Germline values: CDR1 SEHNR, CDR2 FQNEAQ (reference sequence). The CDR3 covers 17 residues. V gave up 2 bases and J gave up 6 bases, with 22 bases separating them. CDR3 coding DNA: TGTGCCAGCAGCTTATATGCCCTGAGCAGGCCGAGATCTGAAGCTTTCTTT. Translation: CASSLYALSRPRSEAFF.

The CDR3 region has the DNA TGCAGTGCTATTGAGGGGGCCAATCAGCCCCAGCATTTT. Translation: CSAIEGANQPQHF. V usage is TRBV20-1 and J usage is TRBJ1-5, with TRBD1 matching over 7 bases. Germline trimming cut 4 bases from V and 3 bases from J; bases unmatched to any gene: 3. Germline CDR1 DFQATT, CDR2 SNEGSKA (reference sequence). There are 13 residues in the CDR3.

The chain couples TRBV19 to TRBJ1-5; D may be TRBD1 (5 bases). The CDR3 consists of 15 residues. V dropped 6 bases and J dropped 3 bases, with 15 bases sitting between them. The germline V gene has CDR1 LNHDA and CDR2 SQIVND (reference sequence). The CDR3 nucleotides are TGTGCCAGTAGGGGCTTGGGGACTCCCAATCAGCCCCAGCATTTT. As protein: CASRGLGTPNQPQHF. The full variable domain, in which reference TRBV19 and TRBJ1-5 provide the parts outside the CDR3, is DGGITQSPKYLFRKEGQNVTLSCEQNLNHDAMYWYRQDPGQGLRLIYYSQIVNDFQKGDIAEGYSVSREKKESFPLTVTSAQKNPTAFYLCASRGLGTPNQPQHFGDGTRLSIL.

This rearrangement joins TRBV7-2 to TRBJ2-5; TRBD2 matches 7 bases. From germline, CDR1 is SGHTA and CDR2 FQGNSA. The trim removed 5 bases at V and 5 bases at J, leaving 5 bases unmatched. CDR3 size: 13 residues. CDR3 protein: CASSPGGSETQYF. As DNA, the CDR3 is TGTGCCAGCAGCCCGGGCGGGAGTGAGACCCAGTACTTC.

This sequence joins TRBV28 and TRBJ1-3, with 7 bases matching TRBD1. Germline lookup yields CDR1 MDHEN and CDR2 SYDVKM. After removal of 5 bases from V and 2 bases from J, the junction contained 6 bases not matched to a gene. CDR3 size: 15 residues. The CDR3 loop is CASSLTGETGNTIYF. As DNA, the CDR3 is TGTGCCAGCAGTCTCACAGGGGAGACTGGAAACACCATATATTTT.

The chain couples TRBV7-2 to TRBJ2-7, with 10 nucleotides matching TRBD1. V was clipped by 0 bases and J by 7 bases; unmatched bases: 6. From germline, CDR1 is SGHTA and CDR2 FQGNSA. The CDR3 runs 15 residues. This chain's CDR3 is CASSLAGTGAREQYF. The DNA for the CDR3 is TGTGCCAGCAGCTTAGCTGGGACAGGGGCCAGGGAGCAGTACTTC.

This clone has more than one count but fewer than ten. The chain employs TRBV9 and TRBJ2-7; 7 bases fit TRBD1. The CDR3 runs to 16 residues. After removal of 4 bases from V and 0 bases from J, the junction contained 10 bases not matched to a gene. In germline, CDR1 is SGDLS, CDR2 YYNGEE. CDR3 nucleotide sequence: TGTGCCAGCAGCCCCTCAGGACAGGCGAGCTCCTACGAGCAGTACTTC. Amino acid sequence: CASSPSGQASSYEQYF.